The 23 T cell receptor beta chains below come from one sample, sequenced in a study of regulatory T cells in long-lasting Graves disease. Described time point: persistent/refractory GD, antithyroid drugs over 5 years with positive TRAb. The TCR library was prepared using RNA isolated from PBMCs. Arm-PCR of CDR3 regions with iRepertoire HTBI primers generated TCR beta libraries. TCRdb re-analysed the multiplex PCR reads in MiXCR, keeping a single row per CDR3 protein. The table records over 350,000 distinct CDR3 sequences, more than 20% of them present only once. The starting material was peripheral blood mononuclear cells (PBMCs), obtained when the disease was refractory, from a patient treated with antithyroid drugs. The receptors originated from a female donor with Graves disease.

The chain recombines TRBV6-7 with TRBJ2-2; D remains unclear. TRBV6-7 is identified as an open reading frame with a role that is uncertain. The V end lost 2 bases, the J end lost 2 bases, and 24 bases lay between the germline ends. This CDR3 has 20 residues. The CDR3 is CASSYPADLWSGQNTGELFF. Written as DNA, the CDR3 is TGTGCCAGCAGTTACCCCGCCGATCTTTGGTCGGGTCAAAACACCGGGGAGCTGTTTTTT.

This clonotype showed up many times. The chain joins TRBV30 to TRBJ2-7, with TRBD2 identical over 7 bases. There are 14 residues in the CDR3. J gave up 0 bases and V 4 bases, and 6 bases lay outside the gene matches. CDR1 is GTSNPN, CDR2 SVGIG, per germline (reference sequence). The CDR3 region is CAWNLGGSSYEQYF. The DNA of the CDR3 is TGTGCCTGGAATCTCGGCGGGAGCTCCTACGAGCAGTACTTC.

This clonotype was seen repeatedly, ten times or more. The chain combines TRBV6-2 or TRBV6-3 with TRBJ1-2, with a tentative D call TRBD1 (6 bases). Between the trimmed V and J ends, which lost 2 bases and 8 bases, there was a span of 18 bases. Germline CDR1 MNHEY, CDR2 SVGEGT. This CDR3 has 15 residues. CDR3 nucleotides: TGTGCCAGCAGTTACCCCGGGACACCCGAAGGGGGCTACACCTTC. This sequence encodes CASSYPGTPEGGYTF.

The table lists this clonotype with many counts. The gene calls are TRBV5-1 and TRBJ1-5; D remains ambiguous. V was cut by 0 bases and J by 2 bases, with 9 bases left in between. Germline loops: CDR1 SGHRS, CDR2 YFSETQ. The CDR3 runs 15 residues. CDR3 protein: CASSLDPVGNQPQHF. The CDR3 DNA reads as TGCGCCAGCAGCTTGGACCCGGTCGGCAATCAGCCCCAGCATTTT.

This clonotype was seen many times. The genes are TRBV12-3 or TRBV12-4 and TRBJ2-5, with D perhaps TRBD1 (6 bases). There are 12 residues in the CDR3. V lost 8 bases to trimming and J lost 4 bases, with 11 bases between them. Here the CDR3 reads CASQWGPETQYF. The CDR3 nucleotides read TGTGCCAGCCAGTGGGGGCCAGAGACCCAGTACTTC.

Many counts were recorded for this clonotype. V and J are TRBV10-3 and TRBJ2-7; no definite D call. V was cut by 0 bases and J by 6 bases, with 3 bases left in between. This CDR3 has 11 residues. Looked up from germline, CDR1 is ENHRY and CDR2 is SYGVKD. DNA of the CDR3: TGTGCCATCAGTGAGTCTCGCGAGCAGTACTTC. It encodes CAISESREQYF.

CDR3 residues: CASSMSPSGSGETQYF. The CDR3, as DNA: TGTGCCAGTAGTATGTCACCTAGCGGGAGCGGCGAGACCCAGTACTTC. V is TRBV19 and J is TRBJ2-5, with 10 bases aligning to TRBD2. V shed 3 bases and J 5 bases; nucleotides not matched to a gene: 9. CDR3 length equals 16 residues. Germline CDR1 is LNHDA and CDR2 is SQIVND (reference sequence).

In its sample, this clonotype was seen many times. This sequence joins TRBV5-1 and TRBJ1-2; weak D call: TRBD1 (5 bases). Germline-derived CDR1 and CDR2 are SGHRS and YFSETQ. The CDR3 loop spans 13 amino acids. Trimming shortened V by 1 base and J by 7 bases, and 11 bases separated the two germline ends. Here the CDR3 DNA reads TGCGCCAGCAGCTTGTCCACGCAGGGTGGCTACACCTTC. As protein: CASSLSTQGGYTF.

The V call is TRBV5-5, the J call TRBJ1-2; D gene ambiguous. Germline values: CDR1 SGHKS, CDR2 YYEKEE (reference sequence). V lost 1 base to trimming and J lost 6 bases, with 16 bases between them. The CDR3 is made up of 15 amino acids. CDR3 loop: CASSLQHSYYHGYTF. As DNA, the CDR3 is TGTGCCAGCAGCTTGCAACACAGCTATTACCATGGCTACACCTTC.

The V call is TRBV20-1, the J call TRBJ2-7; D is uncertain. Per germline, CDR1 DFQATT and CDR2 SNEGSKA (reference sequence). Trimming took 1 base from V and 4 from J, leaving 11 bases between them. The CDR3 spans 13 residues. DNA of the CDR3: TGCAGTGCTAGAGGTTCCCACCTATACGAGCAGTACTTC. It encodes CSARGSHLYEQYF.

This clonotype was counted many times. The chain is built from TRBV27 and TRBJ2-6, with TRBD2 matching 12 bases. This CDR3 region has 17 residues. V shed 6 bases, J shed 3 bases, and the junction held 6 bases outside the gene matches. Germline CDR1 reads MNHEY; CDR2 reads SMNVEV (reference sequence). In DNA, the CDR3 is TGTGCCAGCAGCCATAGGACTAGCGGGGATGGGGCCAACGTCCTGACTTTC. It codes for CASSHRTSGDGANVLTF.

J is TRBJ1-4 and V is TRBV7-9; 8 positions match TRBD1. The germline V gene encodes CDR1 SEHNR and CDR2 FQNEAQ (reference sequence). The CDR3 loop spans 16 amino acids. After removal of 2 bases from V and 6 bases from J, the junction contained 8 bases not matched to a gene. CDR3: CASSLRRGTGYEKLFF. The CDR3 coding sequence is TGTGCCAGCAGCTTACGCAGGGGGACAGGATATGAAAAACTGTTTTTT. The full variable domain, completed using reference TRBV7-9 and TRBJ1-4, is DTGVSQNPRHKITKRGQNVTFRCDPISEHNRLYWYRQTLGQGPEFLTYFQNEAQLEKSRLLSDRFSAERPKGSFSTLEIQRTEQGDSAMYLCASSLRRGTGYEKLFFGSGTQLSVL.

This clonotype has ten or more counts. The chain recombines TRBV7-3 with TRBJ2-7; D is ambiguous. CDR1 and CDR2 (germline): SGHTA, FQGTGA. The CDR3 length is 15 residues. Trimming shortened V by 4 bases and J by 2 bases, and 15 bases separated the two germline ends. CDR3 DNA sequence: TGTGCCAGCAGCTCCAAGTATAGCCTAACCTACGAGCAGTACTTC. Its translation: CASSSKYSLTYEQYF. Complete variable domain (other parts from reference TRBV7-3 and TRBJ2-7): GAGVSQTPSNKVTEKGKYVELRCDPISGHTALYWYRQSLGQGPEFLIYFQGTGAADDSGLPNDRFFAVRPEGSVSTLKIQRTERGDSAVYLCASSSKYSLTYEQYFGPGTRLTVT.

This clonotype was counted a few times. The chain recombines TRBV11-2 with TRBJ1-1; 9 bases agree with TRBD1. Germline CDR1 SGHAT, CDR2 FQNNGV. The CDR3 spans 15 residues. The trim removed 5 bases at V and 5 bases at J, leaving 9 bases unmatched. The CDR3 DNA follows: TGTGCCAGCAGCACAGCCGGGACAGGGCAAACTGAAGCTTTCTTT. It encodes CASSTAGTGQTEAFF.

CDR3 protein: CASSREYAGEQYF. The CDR3 DNA follows: TGTGCCAGCAGTCGGGAATACGCCGGCGAGCAGTACTTC. The rearrangement uses TRBV7-3 and TRBJ2-7; possibly TRBD2 for D (5 bases). V lost 6 bases and J 6 bases, leaving 15 bases between the germline ends. This CDR3 comprises 13 residues. The germline V gene has CDR1 SGHTA and CDR2 FQGTGA.

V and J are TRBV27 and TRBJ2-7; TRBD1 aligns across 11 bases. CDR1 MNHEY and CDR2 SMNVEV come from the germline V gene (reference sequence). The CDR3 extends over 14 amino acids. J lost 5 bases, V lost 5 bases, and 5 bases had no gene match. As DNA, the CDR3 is TGTGCCAGCAGTGGACAGGGGGCTCTTGACGAGCAGTACTTC. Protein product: CASSGQGALDEQYF.

CDR3 coding DNA: TGCGCCAGCAGCTTGCTCGGACAGGGGTCCGGGGAGCTGTTTTTT. Protein product: CASSLLGQGSGELFF. J is TRBJ2-2 and V is TRBV5-1; 9 nucleotides agree with TRBD1. The junction had 4 bases not matched to a gene; V was cut back by 1 base and J by 6 bases. The CDR3 sequence is 15 residues long. Looked up from germline, CDR1 is SGHRS and CDR2 is YFSETQ. Full variable domain (remainder filled in from reference TRBV5-1 and TRBJ2-2): KAGVTQTPRYLIKTRGQQVTLSCSPISGHRSVSWYQQTPGQGLQFLFEYFSETQRNKGNFPGRFSGRQFSNSRSEMNVSTLELGDSALYLCASSLLGQGSGELFFGEGSRLTVL.

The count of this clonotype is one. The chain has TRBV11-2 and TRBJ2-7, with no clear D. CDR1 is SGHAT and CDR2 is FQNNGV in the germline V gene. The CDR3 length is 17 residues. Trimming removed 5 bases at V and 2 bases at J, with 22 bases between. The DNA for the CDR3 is TGTGCCAGCAGCCCGCGCTTTTACGAGATTCCTACCTACGAGCAGTACTTC. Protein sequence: CASSPRFYEIPTYEQYF.

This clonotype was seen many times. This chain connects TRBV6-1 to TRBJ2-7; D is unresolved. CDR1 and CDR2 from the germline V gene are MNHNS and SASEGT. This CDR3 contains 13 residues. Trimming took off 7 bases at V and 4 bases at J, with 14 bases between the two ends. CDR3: CASIHPPWYEQYF. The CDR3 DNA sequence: TGTGCCAGCATTCATCCCCCGTGGTACGAGCAGTACTTC.

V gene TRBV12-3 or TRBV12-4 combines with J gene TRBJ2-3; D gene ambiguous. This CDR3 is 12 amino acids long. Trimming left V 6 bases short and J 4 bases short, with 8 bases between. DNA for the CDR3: TGTGCCAGCAGCCCGAGCGCAGATACGCAGTATTTT. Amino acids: CASSPSADTQYF.

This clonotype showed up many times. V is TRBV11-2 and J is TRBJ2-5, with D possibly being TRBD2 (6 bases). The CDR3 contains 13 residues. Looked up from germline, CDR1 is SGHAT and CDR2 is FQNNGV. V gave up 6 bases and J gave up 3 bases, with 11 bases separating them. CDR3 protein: CASSLGEEETQYF. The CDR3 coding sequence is TGTGCCAGCAGTCTAGGGGAGGAAGAGACCCAGTACTTC.

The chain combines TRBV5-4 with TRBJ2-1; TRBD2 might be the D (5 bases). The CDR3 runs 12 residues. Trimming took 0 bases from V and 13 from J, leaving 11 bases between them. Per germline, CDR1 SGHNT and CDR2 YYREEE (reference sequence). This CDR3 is CASSLGGETQFF. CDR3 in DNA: TGTGCCAGCAGCTTGGGTGGGGAGACCCAGTTCTTC.

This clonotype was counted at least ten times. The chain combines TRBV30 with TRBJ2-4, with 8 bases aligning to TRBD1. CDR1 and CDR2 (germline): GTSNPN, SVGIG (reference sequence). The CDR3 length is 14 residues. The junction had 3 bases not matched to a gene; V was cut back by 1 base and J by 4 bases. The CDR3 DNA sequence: TGTGCCTGGAGTGGACAGGGGCGTAAAAACATTCAGTACTTC. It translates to CAWSGQGRKNIQYF.